These 5 T cell receptor beta chains were sequenced from one sample in a study of regulatory T cells in long-lasting Graves disease. As for time point: newly diagnosed GD, antithyroid drugs for less than 3 months. Isolated PBMC RNA provided the starting material for the TCR library. To make TCR beta libraries, researchers used iRepertoire HTBI primers and Arm-PCR of CDR3 regions. TCRdb redid the calling of the multiplex PCR reads with MiXCR, one entry per CDR3 protein. In the table there are about 620,000 distinct CDR3 sequences, less than 20% of which are singletons. This sample was shared with a second study, whose subject was T cells in Graves' hyperthyroidism and ophthalmopathy.

Sequences were derived from peripheral blood mononuclear cells (PBMCs), sampled at new diagnosis, from a patient treated with antithyroid drugs. All receptors come from a woman aged 30 to 39 with Graves disease.

This chain links TRBV6-9 with TRBJ2-5; D ambiguous. Per the germline V gene, CDR1 is MNHGY and CDR2 is SVAAGI. The CDR3 totals 16 residues. Deletions cut 3 bases from V and 1 base from J, with 15 bases between. The CDR3 DNA sequence: TGTGCCAGCAGTTACTCTCTGGAAGTACGCCAAGAGACCCAGTACTTC. The encoded protein is CASSYSLEVRQETQYF.

The sample holds a few counts of this clonotype. The rearrangement links TRBV28 to TRBJ2-3; TRBD2 matches at 9 bases. Germline CDR1 reads MDHEN; CDR2 reads SYDVKM. This CDR3 comprises 16 residues. Trimming took 1 base from V and 6 from J; bases not matched to a gene: 8. CDR3 sequence: CASSLSARGGSDTQYF. In nucleotides, the CDR3 is TGTGCCAGCAGTTTATCGGCGCGGGGGGGTTCGGATACGCAGTATTTT. Full variable domain (outside the CDR3, taken from reference TRBV28 and TRBJ2-3): DVKVTQSSRYLVKRTGEKVFLECVQDMDHENMFWYRQDPGLGLRLIYFSYDVKMKEKGDIPEGYSVSREKKERFSLILESASTNQTSMYLCASSLSARGGSDTQYFGPGTRLTVL.

This sequence joins TRBV7-8 and TRBJ1-3, with a tentative D call TRBD1 (5 bases). In germline, CDR1 is SGHVS, CDR2 FQNEAQ. The CDR3 is 16 residues long. The ends were cut back, 1 base at V and 0 bases at J, with 10 bases in the middle. CDR3 DNA sequence: TGTGCCAGCAGCTTAGATCCGGGGCACTCTGGAAACACCATATATTTT. It translates to CASSLDPGHSGNTIYF.

Note on this clonotype: The junction and the germline gene differ at one end; a read error may be behind it. The V and J genes are TRBV7-7 and TRBJ2-7; TRBD1 matches at 9 bases. CDR3 length: 15 amino acids. The germline V gene encodes CDR1 SSHAT and CDR2 FNYEAQ (reference sequence). The CDR3: CASSLAQGASYEQYF. The DNA for the CDR3 is TGTGCTAGCAGCTTAGCACAGGGGGCTTCCTACGAGCAGTACTTC.

This clonotype appeared many times. The rearrangement links TRBV6-5 to TRBJ2-7; maybe TRBD2 (5 bases). Trimming took 4 bases from V and 3 from J, leaving 10 bases between them. Germline CDR1 MNHEY, CDR2 SVGAGI. The CDR3 spans 13 residues. The CDR3 region has the DNA TGTGCCAGCAGTTTATCGAGGGACTACGAGCAGTACTTC. Its protein product is CASSLSRDYEQYF.